Presented here are 21 T cell receptor beta chains from one specimen sequenced in a study of T cells in Graves' hyperthyroidism and ophthalmopathy. Researchers took RNA transcripts and amplified the TCR beta CDR3 regions from them. The HTBI primer set drove a first-round RT-PCR of the TCR CDR3. TCRdb analysed the multiplex PCR reads with MiXCR anew, one entry per CDR3 protein. The table shows approximately 640,000 distinct CDR3 sequences, with around 15% occurring only once. The sequencing input was blood. The source of these receptors is a woman aged 30 to 39 with Graves' hyperthyroidism.

The V and J genes are TRBV7-2 and TRBJ1-3; D unclear. The CDR3 covers 12 residues. CDR1 and CDR2 from the germline V gene are SGHTA and FQGNSA. The ends were cut back, 5 bases at V and 6 bases at J, with 8 bases in the middle. The CDR3 DNA follows: TGTGCCAGCAGCGCCAAAGAAAACACCATATATTTT. Residues: CASSAKENTIYF.

The sample holds many counts of this clonotype. This chain links TRBV12-3 or TRBV12-4 with TRBJ2-1, with a weak D call TRBD1 (6 bases). V dropped 4 bases and J dropped 9 bases, with 19 bases sitting between them. CDR3 length equals 15 residues. CDR3 region: CASSSRDMERGEQFF. The CDR3 DNA reads TGTGCCAGCAGTTCCCGGGACATGGAAAGAGGTGAGCAGTTCTTC.

This chain uses TRBV19 with TRBJ2-1, with D hard to call. CDR1 is LNHDA and CDR2 is SQIVND in the germline V gene (reference sequence). Trimming took 6 bases from V and 3 from J, leaving 9 bases between them. The CDR3 spans 13 residues. The CDR3 region is CASRRAFYNEQFF. In DNA form, the CDR3 reads TGTGCCAGTAGACGGGCCTTCTACAATGAGCAGTTCTTC.

For this clonotype: A much larger clone is a single base away; this may be a read error. CDR3 in amino acids: CASSPTGEPYFSNEQFF. The CDR3 DNA reads as TGTGCCAGCAGTCCTACCGGAGAGCCTTATTTTTCCAATGAGCAGTTCTTC. The genes are TRBV12-3 or TRBV12-4 and TRBJ2-1; no clear D gene. V was shortened by 5 bases and J by 6 bases, with 23 bases between the two germline ends. There are 17 residues in the CDR3.

CDR3 coding DNA: TGTGCCAGCAGCTGGGGACAGTGTCACGGCTACACCTTC. Protein product: CASSWGQCHGYTF. This chain links TRBV7-9 with TRBJ1-2; TRBD1 matches 7 bases. This CDR3 comprises 13 residues. V lost 4 bases, J lost 8 bases, and 7 bases stayed unmatched. Looked up from germline, CDR1 is SEHNR and CDR2 is FQNEAQ (reference sequence).

This sequence joins TRBV27 and TRBJ2-7, with 13 bases identical to TRBD2. Germline V gene data show CDR1 as MNHEY and CDR2 as SMNVEV (reference sequence). Losses at the gene ends were 7 bases for V and 1 base for J; bases not matched to a gene: 4. The CDR3 totals 15 residues. CDR3 in DNA: TGTGCCAGCACTCGGGGACTAGCGGGATCCTACGAGCAGTACTTC. It encodes CASTRGLAGSYEQYF.

This clonotype was counted ten times or more. The genes are TRBV28 and TRBJ2-7; possible D gene TRBD2, 5 bases. CDR1 and CDR2 (germline): MDHEN, SYDVKM. This CDR3 region has 15 residues. The V and J ends lost 0 bases and 0 bases respectively, with 9 bases between them. The CDR3 protein is CASSLWGVSSYEQYF. The CDR3 coding sequence is TGTGCCAGCAGTTTATGGGGAGTTTCCTCCTACGAGCAGTACTTC.

This clonotype has a count of ten or more. The V and J genes are TRBV20-1 and TRBJ1-2, with unresolved D. In germline, CDR1 is DFQATT, CDR2 SNEGSKA (reference sequence). The CDR3 spans 12 residues. V lost 0 bases, J lost 5 bases, and 7 bases lay in between. The CDR3: CSARDSAYGYTF. CDR3 DNA sequence: TGCAGTGCTAGAGATTCCGCGTATGGCTACACCTTC.

Ten or more counts support this clonotype. The gene calls are TRBV20-1 and TRBJ2-3, with D possibly being TRBD1 (5 bases). This CDR3 region has 13 residues. Looked up from germline, CDR1 is DFQATT and CDR2 is SNEGSKA (reference sequence). Trimming removed 2 bases at V and 1 base at J, with 7 bases between. The CDR3 DNA sequence: TGCAGTGCTAGAAAACAGGGCACAGATACGCAGTATTTT. Protein: CSARKQGTDTQYF.

At least ten counts were recorded for this clonotype. This chain links TRBV10-3 with TRBJ1-1; D is unresolved. Germline V CDR1 and CDR2: ENHRY, SYGVKD. The CDR3 covers 13 residues. The ends were cut back, 2 bases at V and 1 base at J, with 5 bases in the middle. DNA of the CDR3: TGTGCCATCAGTGAGAAGGAGAACACTGAAGCTTTCTTT. It encodes CAISEKENTEAFF.

The CDR3 reads CASSVGGEPNSPLHF. The DNA of the CDR3 is TGTGCCAGCAGCGTAGGTGGGGAACCCAATTCACCCCTCCACTTT. The chain links TRBV9 to TRBJ1-6, with D uncertain. Trimming cost V 0 bases and J 7 bases, with 11 bases left between them. Germline V gene sequence: CDR1 SGDLS, CDR2 YYNGEE. The CDR3 totals 15 residues.

The rearrangement uses TRBV11-2 and TRBJ2-1; the D is unclear. The CDR3 is 10 residues long. Per the germline V gene, CDR1 is SGHAT and CDR2 is FQNNGV. V was pared by 3 bases and J by 15 bases, with 9 bases between. CDR3 residues: CASSFGLMFF. The CDR3 nucleotides read TGTGCCAGCAGCTTCGGGTTAATGTTCTTC.

This clonotype was counted only a few times. This chain links TRBV28 with TRBJ2-3; TRBD2 matches 14 bases. The germline gives CDR1 MDHEN, CDR2 SYDVKM. The CDR3 length is 18 residues. The V gene end was trimmed by 0 bases and the J gene end by 4 bases; junction bases not matched to a gene: 6. The CDR3 DNA is TGTGCCAGCAGTTTATGGGGGACTAGCGGGAGCATGTCAGATACGCAGTATTTT. Its translation is CASSLWGTSGSMSDTQYF.

There are many counts of this clonotype. The chain couples TRBV3-1 to TRBJ2-3; perhaps TRBD2 as D (5 bases). Germline CDR1 and CDR2: LGHDT and YNNKEL (reference sequence). This CDR3 has 14 residues. V dropped 1 base and J dropped 1 base, with 6 bases sitting between them. CDR3 bases: TGTGCCAGCAGCCAAGTGAGGGGCACAGATACGCAGTATTTT. It is translated as CASSQVRGTDTQYF.

This chain connects TRBV7-2 to TRBJ2-1, with D tentatively TRBD2 (5 bases). CDR3 length equals 17 residues. Trimming stripped 0 bases from V and 4 bases from J, with 16 bases between. Germline CDR1 SGHTA, CDR2 FQGNSA. CDR3 DNA sequence: TGTGCCAGCAGCTTAGCGGCCACTAACGGGGTATACAATGAGCAGTTCTTC. Protein product: CASSLAATNGVYNEQFF. The full variable domain, rest sourced from reference TRBV7-2 and TRBJ2-1, is GAGVSQSPSNKVTEKGKDVELRCDPISGHTALYWYRQSLGQGLEFLIYFQGNSAPDKSGLPSDRFSAERTGGSVSTLTIQRTQQEDSAVYLCASSLAATNGVYNEQFFGPGTRLTVL.

The V call is TRBV11-2, the J call TRBJ2-7; the D call may be TRBD1 or TRBD2 (5 bases each). Germline V gives CDR1 SGHAT, CDR2 FQNNGV. Trimming cost V 3 bases and J 2 bases, with 14 bases left between them. This CDR3 region has 15 residues. The CDR3, as DNA: TGTGCCAGCAGCTTGGGGTTGGGGGAAACCTACGAGCAGTACTTC. Translated, it gives CASSLGLGETYEQYF.

This clonotype has at least ten counts. This chain connects TRBV3-1 to TRBJ1-2, with TRBD1 matching 12 bases. Unmatched junction bases numbered 8, after V lost 4 bases and J lost 8 bases. The V gene's germline CDR1 is LGHDT and CDR2 YNNKEL (reference sequence). This CDR3 contains 15 residues. The CDR3 loop is CASSLRGTGGAGYTF. CDR3 bases: TGTGCCAGCAGCCTACGGGGGACAGGGGGCGCCGGCTACACCTTC.

The V call is TRBV29-1, the J call TRBJ2-2; D might be TRBD1 or TRBD2, each matching 5 bases. V dropped 6 bases and J dropped 6 bases, with 8 bases sitting between them. Germline CDR1 and CDR2: SQVTM and ANQGSEA. The CDR3 has 11 residues. Here the CDR3 DNA reads TGCAGCGTCCGGGACGCCGGGGAGCTGTTTTTT. This translates into CSVRDAGELFF.

J is TRBJ1-5 and V is TRBV2; 7 nucleotides agree with TRBD1. Germline lookup yields CDR1 SNHLY and CDR2 FYNNEI. V lost 3 bases to trimming and J lost 7 bases; unmatched junction nucleotides: 6. The CDR3 runs to 14 residues. The CDR3 reads CASSDRRGGQPQHF. The CDR3 DNA reads TGTGCCAGCAGTGACCGCAGGGGGGGACAGCCCCAGCATTTT.

V usage is TRBV6-1 and J usage is TRBJ2-7; maybe TRBD1 (5 bases). The V gene lost 5 bases and the J gene lost 3 bases, with 20 bases spanning the gap. The CDR3 has 16 amino acids. Germline values: CDR1 MNHNS, CDR2 SASEGT. DNA for the CDR3: TGTGCCAGCAGTCCCCGCGTACTCACAGGACACTACGAGCAGTACTTC. Its protein is CASSPRVLTGHYEQYF.

This clonotype was seen repeatedly, ten times or more. V usage is TRBV27 and J usage is TRBJ2-3, with TRBD1 as a possible D gene (6 bases). The CDR3 is made up of 14 amino acids. Deletions cut 10 bases from V and 6 bases from J, with 20 bases between. Germline-derived CDR1 and CDR2 are MNHEY and SMNVEV (reference sequence). In DNA form, the CDR3 reads TGTGCCACCTCCTGGACAGACACGGGGGATACGCAGTATTTT. Protein: CATSWTDTGDTQYF.